What follows are 14 T cell receptor beta chains derived from one specimen sequenced in a study of OX40 agonist ivuxolimab in advanced cancers. The library was built by means of the immunoSEQ multiplex PCR assay. The immuneACCESS repertoire file appears here via TCRdb, limited to in-frame rearrangements. These files lack a portion of the clones; in checked studies, under half of the deficit traces to unresolved V genes, and the cause of the others is not known. In all, the sample holds fewer than 55,000 clones, and about 81% of those were seen once. The ten largest clones add up to approximately 0.69% of the sample. The source material was CD4+ or CD8+ T cells sorted from blood, sampled in a trial of the OX40 agonist ivuxolimab. These receptors all stem from an adult with an advanced solid tumor such as melanoma, head and neck, liver or kidney cancer.

This clone appeared a few times. The chain employs TRBV7-6 and TRBJ2-7, with 8 bases identical to TRBD2. From germline, CDR1 is SGHVS and CDR2 FNYEAQ. Germline trimming cut 5 bases from V and 0 bases from J; bases unmatched to any gene: 3. CDR3 length equals 14 residues. Here the CDR3 reads CASSRGGTSYEQYF. CDR3 nucleotides: TGTGCCAGCAGCCGGGGGGGTACCTCCTACGAGCAGTACTTC. The full variable domain, its missing parts supplied by reference TRBV7-6 and TRBJ2-7, is GAGVSQSPRYKVTKRGQDVALRCDPISGHVSLYWYRQALGQGPEFLTYFNYEAQQDKSGLPNDRFSAERPEGSISTLTIQRTEQRDSAMYRCASSRGGTSYEQYFGPGTRLTVT.

The chain links TRBV6-5 to TRBJ2-3; D gene unclear. Trimming took off 2 bases at V and 2 bases at J, with 5 bases between the two ends. The germline CDR1 and CDR2 sequences are MNHEY and SVGAGI. This CDR3 contains 13 residues. Here the CDR3 DNA reads TGTGCCAGCAGTTACGATTACACAGATACGCAGTATTTT. It translates to CASSYDYTDTQYF.

This chain uses TRBV2 with TRBJ1-5, with TRBD1 identical over 9 bases. The CDR3 has 15 residues. Unmatched junction bases numbered 4, after V lost 4 bases and J lost 3 bases. Per germline, CDR1 SNHLY and CDR2 FYNNEI. The CDR3 nucleotides are TGTGCCAGCAGTGTAACAGGGGGCGCCAATCAGCCCCAGCATTTT. The encoded protein is CASSVTGGANQPQHF.

V is TRBV14 and J is TRBJ2-7; the D gene could be TRBD1 or TRBD2 (5 bases each). This CDR3 is built from 14 residues. Deletions cut 1 base from V and 2 bases from J, with 9 bases between. The germline CDR1 and CDR2 sequences are SGHDN and FVKESK. The chain's CDR3 is CASSQAGPTYEQYF. The CDR3 nucleotides read TGTGCCAGCAGCCAAGCGGGACCGACCTACGAGCAGTACTTC.

V and J are TRBV29-1 and TRBJ2-3; 10 bases fit TRBD2. This CDR3 comprises 13 residues. The J segment lost 0 bases and the V segment lost 7 bases, leaving 1 base of the junction unmatched. CDR1 SQVTM and CDR2 ANQGSEA come from the germline V gene. CDR3 DNA sequence: TGCAGCGAGACTAGCGGGAGCACAGATACGCAGTATTTT. Its protein product is CSETSGSTDTQYF.

This chain links TRBV27 with TRBJ1-6; possibly TRBD1 for D (6 bases). Trimming removed 4 bases at V and 5 bases at J, with 24 bases between. Per the germline V gene, CDR1 is MNHEY and CDR2 is SMNVEV (reference sequence). The CDR3 contains 19 residues. The CDR3 loop is CASSSRGGRSLVNNSPLHF. The CDR3 DNA sequence: TGTGCCAGCAGTTCCCGGGGGGGGCGTTCATTGGTCAATAATTCACCCCTCCACTTT.

This chain uses TRBV29-1 with TRBJ2-5; TRBD2 aligns across 7 bases. Germline V lookup: CDR1 SQVTM, CDR2 ANQGSEA. V lost 1 base, J lost 1 base, and 9 bases stayed unmatched. The CDR3 covers 16 residues. CDR3 in DNA: TGCAGCGTTGAAGCGAGGGAGGGTGGCACCCAAGAGACCCAGTACTTC. This translates into CSVEAREGGTQETQYF.

This clone was observed a few times. V is TRBV7-9 and J is TRBJ2-3; 11 nucleotides line up with TRBD2. The CDR3 has 18 residues. Germline CDR1 reads SEHNR; CDR2 reads FQNEAQ (reference sequence). V lost 4 bases, J lost 6 bases, and 15 bases stayed unmatched. CDR3 sequence reads: CASSSKRRLAGKDDTQYF. The CDR3 coding sequence is TGTGCCAGCAGCTCCAAGCGACGACTAGCGGGGAAGGACGATACGCAGTATTTT.

This clone was observed a handful of times. This sequence joins TRBV6-5 and TRBJ2-2; D perhaps matches TRBD1 (5 bases). The germline gives CDR1 MNHEY, CDR2 SVGAGI. The CDR3 consists of 15 residues. Trimming took 7 bases from V and 4 from J, leaving 16 bases between them. The CDR3 DNA follows: TGTGCCAGCATGACGGCTTGGGGCGGCACCGGGGAGCTGTTTTTT. Encoded protein: CASMTAWGGTGELFF.

The V gene is TRBV29-1, the J gene TRBJ2-1; D unclear. With 3 bases removed from V and 6 bases from J, the gap between germline ends came to 18 bases. Per the germline V gene, CDR1 is SQVTM and CDR2 is ANQGSEA. CDR3 length equals 15 residues. This CDR3 reads CSVDSLGHESNEQFF. Written as DNA, the CDR3 is TGCAGCGTTGACAGTTTAGGCCACGAAAGCAATGAGCAGTTCTTC.

This clone was detected a few times. The rearrangement uses TRBV11-2 and TRBJ2-5, with a tentative D call TRBD1 (7 bases). Looked up from germline, CDR1 is SGHAT and CDR2 is FQNNGV. V lost 3 bases, J lost 4 bases, and 21 bases lay in between. This CDR3 is built from 17 residues. CDR3 sequence (DNA): TGTGCCAGCAGCTTGGCAGGGGGGACGCTCTCTACAGAGACCCAGTACTTC. It is translated as CASSLAGGTLSTETQYF.

V and J are TRBV6-5 and TRBJ1-2; TRBD1 might be the D (5 bases). The CDR3 has 15 residues. CDR1 and CDR2 (germline): MNHEY, SVGAGI. V was shortened by 0 bases and J by 8 bases, with 16 bases between the two germline ends. The CDR3: CASSYSTSGTVGYTF. The CDR3 DNA follows: TGTGCCAGCAGTTACTCGACTTCCGGGACTGTGGGCTACACCTTC.

The chain carries TRBV6-1 and TRBJ1-5; D gene uncertain. Looked up from germline, CDR1 is MNHNS and CDR2 is SASEGT. The CDR3 totals 16 residues. V lost 0 bases and J 1 base, leaving 10 bases between the germline ends. The CDR3 loop is CASSEAARMSNQPQHF. The CDR3 nucleotides read TGTGCCAGCAGTGAAGCCGCCAGGATGAGCAATCAGCCCCAGCATTTT.

This clone was counted between two and nine times. J is TRBJ1-1 and V is TRBV5-1, with 8 bases identical to TRBD1. Trimming took 0 bases from V and 8 from J; bases not matched to a gene: 3. The CDR3 runs 13 residues. CDR1 SGHRS and CDR2 YFSETQ come from the germline V gene. The CDR3 loop reads CASSLDRTGEAFF. CDR3 nucleotide sequence: TGCGCCAGCAGCTTGGATAGGACAGGGGAAGCTTTCTTT. Drawing the rest from reference TRBV5-1 and TRBJ1-1, the complete variable domain is KAGVTQTPRYLIKTRGQQVTLSCSPISGHRSVSWYQQTPGQGLQFLFEYFSETQRNKGNFPGRFSGRQFSNSRSEMNVSTLELGDSALYLCASSLDRTGEAFFGQGTRLTVV.